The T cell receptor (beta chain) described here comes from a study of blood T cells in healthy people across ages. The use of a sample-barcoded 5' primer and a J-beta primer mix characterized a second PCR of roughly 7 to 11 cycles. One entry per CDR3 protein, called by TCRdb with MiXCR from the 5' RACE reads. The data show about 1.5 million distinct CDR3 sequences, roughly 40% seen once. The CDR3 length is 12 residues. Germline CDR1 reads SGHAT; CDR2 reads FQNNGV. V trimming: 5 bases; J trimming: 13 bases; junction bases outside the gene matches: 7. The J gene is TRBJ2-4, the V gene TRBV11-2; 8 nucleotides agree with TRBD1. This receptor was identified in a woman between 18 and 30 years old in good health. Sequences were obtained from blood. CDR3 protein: CASSTGQGPQYF. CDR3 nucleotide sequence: TGTGCCAGCAGCACTGGACAGGGACCCCAGTACTTC. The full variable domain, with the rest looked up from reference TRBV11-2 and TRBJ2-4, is EAGVAQSPRYKIIEKRQSVAFWCNPISGHATLYWYQQILGQGPKLLIQFQNNGVVDDSQLPKDRFSAERLKGVDSTLKIQPAKLEDSAVYLCASSTGQGPQYFGAGTRLSVL.